In this sample, the clone carrying this T cell receptor beta chain turned up a few times. Its specificity is unknown. The sample is drawn from a study of molecular identifiers for immune sequencing clone quantification. Germline V gene sequence: CDR1 DFQATT, CDR2 SNEGSKA (reference sequence). With V trimmed by 6 bases and J by 3 bases, 14 bases remained unmatched. The CDR3 has 18 amino acids. TCRdb ran MiXCR on the PCR reads and lists one entry per CDR3 protein. The repertoire holds under 800,000 distinct CDR3 sequences, approximately 24% seen once, with 0.78% in the top ten. Study-wide findings and caveats: Effector cells had over 99% of their molecules in clones above 20 RNA copies, while naive cells had under 1%.

V gene TRBV20-1 combines with J gene TRBJ2-3, with TRBD2 matching over 14 bases. The receptor was derived from a human donor in good health. Some libraries in this study had Jurkat cell RNA spiked in. Sample: naive CD8+ T cells from blood, with Jurkat cell RNA spiked in. The subset here: FACS-sorted CD8+CD4-CCR7+CD45RA+ naive T cells. The CDR3 reads CSAPGLAGVVRETDTQYF. In DNA, the CDR3 is TGCAGTGCCCCGGGACTAGCGGGGGTAGTCAGGGAGACAGATACGCAGTATTTT.